These 8 T cell receptor beta chains were all obtained from the same sample, sequenced in a study of blood T cell repertoires in COVID-19. Sequencing used immunoSEQ multiplex PCR; TCRdb keeps in-frame clones, though not all of them. Of 180,000 or so clones in the sample, 65% to 85% were seen once. Sequenced input: PBMCs or T cells enriched from blood (not recorded which). Every receptor here comes from a woman aged 55 to 70 who had recovered from COVID-19.

The genes are TRBV11-2 and TRBJ2-2; D ambiguous. CDR1 is SGHAT, CDR2 FQNNGV, per germline. The CDR3 length is 14 residues. Trimming left V 1 base short and J 6 bases short, with 9 bases between. CDR3 DNA: TGTGCCAGCAGCTTAGGGCTAAGCGCCGGGGAGCTGTTTTTT. This sequence encodes CASSLGLSAGELFF. Drawing the rest from reference TRBV11-2 and TRBJ2-2, the complete variable domain is EAGVAQSPRYKIIEKRQSVAFWCNPISGHATLYWYQQILGQGPKLLIQFQNNGVVDDSQLPKDRFSAERLKGVDSTLKIQPAKLEDSAVYLCASSLGLSAGELFFGEGSRLTVL.

This chain connects TRBV9 to TRBJ2-5, with a weak D call TRBD1 (6 bases). With 6 bases removed from V and 5 bases from J, the gap between germline ends came to 23 bases. This CDR3 is built from 16 residues. The germline gives CDR1 SGDLS, CDR2 YYNGEE. CDR3: CASTRGGMTSGETQYF. The CDR3 coding sequence is TGTGCCAGCACCAGGGGTGGGATGACTTCCGGGGAGACCCAGTACTTC.

There are a few counts of this clone. This chain joins TRBV19 and TRBJ2-4; 9 positions match TRBD1. The germline V gene encodes CDR1 LNHDA and CDR2 SQIVND (reference sequence). V shed 3 bases, J shed 1 base, and the junction held 19 bases outside the gene matches. This CDR3 has 21 amino acids. The CDR3 protein is CASSISLSSSQGAWAKNIQYF. The CDR3 DNA reads TGTGCCAGTAGTATTTCCCTCTCCTCCTCACAGGGGGCATGGGCCAAAAACATTCAGTACTTC.

This CDR3 reads CASSPEAGGYNEQFF. DNA for the CDR3: TGTGCCAGCAGCCCTGAGGCGGGAGGGTATAATGAGCAGTTCTTC. The chain carries TRBV7-7 and TRBJ2-1; 9 nucleotides line up with TRBD2. Germline-derived CDR1 and CDR2 are SSHAT and FNYEAQ (reference sequence). The ends lost 5 bases at V and 7 bases at J; junction bases unmatched: 9. The CDR3 is 15 amino acids.

V is TRBV7-8 and J is TRBJ2-3; maybe TRBD1 (7 bases). CDR3 length: 16 residues. V lost 1 base and J 5 bases, leaving 16 bases between the germline ends. CDR1 and CDR2 (germline): SGHVS, FQNEAQ. This CDR3 reads CASSLVVRGDVDTQYF. Here the CDR3 DNA reads TGTGCCAGCAGCTTAGTCGTCAGGGGGGACGTAGATACGCAGTATTTT.

The chain is built from TRBV29-1 and TRBJ2-1; perhaps TRBD2 as D (6 bases). V lost 5 bases to trimming and J lost 6 bases, with 20 bases between them. Germline CDR1 and CDR2: SQVTM and ANQGSEA. The CDR3 runs to 15 residues. CDR3 amino acids: CSVTREPTGVNEQFF. For the CDR3, the DNA is TGCAGCGTTACCCGGGAGCCGACGGGCGTCAATGAGCAGTTCTTC.

In regard to this clone: A junction boundary mismatches the germline segment, possibly from a read error. This rearrangement joins TRBV19 to TRBJ1-1; 7 bases line up with TRBD1. Germline-derived CDR1 and CDR2 are LNHDA and SQIVND (reference sequence). The CDR3 contains 15 residues. The DNA of the CDR3 is TGTGCCAGTAGTATAGGGGGACAGTCATTCACTGAAACTTTCTTT. Translated, it gives CASSIGGQSFTETFF.

V and J are TRBV5-6 and TRBJ1-5, with a weak D call TRBD1 (5 bases). The CDR3 totals 17 residues. Trimming shortened V by 2 bases and J by 5 bases, and 20 bases separated the two germline ends. CDR1 is SGHDT and CDR2 is YYEEEE in the germline V gene. The chain's CDR3 is CASSLGGEGPRDQPQHF. The CDR3 bases are TGTGCCAGCAGCTTAGGAGGGGAAGGGCCTCGGGATCAGCCCCAGCATTTT.